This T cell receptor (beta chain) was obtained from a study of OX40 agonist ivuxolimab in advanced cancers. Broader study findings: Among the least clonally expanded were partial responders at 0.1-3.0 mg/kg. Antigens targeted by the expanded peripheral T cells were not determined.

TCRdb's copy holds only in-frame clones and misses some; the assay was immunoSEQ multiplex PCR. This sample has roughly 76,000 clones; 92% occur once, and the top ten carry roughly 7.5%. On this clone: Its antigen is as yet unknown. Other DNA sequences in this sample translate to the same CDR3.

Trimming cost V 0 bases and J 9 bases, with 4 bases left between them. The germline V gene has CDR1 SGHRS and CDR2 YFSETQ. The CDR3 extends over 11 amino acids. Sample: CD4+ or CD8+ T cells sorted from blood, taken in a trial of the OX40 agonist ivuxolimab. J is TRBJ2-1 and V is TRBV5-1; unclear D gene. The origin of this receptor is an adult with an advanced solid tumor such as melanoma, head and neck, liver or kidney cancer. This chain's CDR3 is CASSLGVEQFF. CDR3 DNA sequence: TGCGCCAGCAGCTTGGGGGTTGAGCAGTTCTTC.